The present T cell receptor (beta chain) was sequenced within a study of monozygotic twins with inflammatory bowel disease. Total RNA, at 3,000 to 4,500 ng, went into every TCR library. Via template switching, UMIs carrying a 6-nucleotide sample barcode were introduced. TCRdb re-called the 5' RACE reads and catalogs CDR3 proteins one per entry, DNA excluded. Its clone listing holds approximately 210,000 distinct CDR3 sequences. Without any T cell sorting, total RNA was isolated from whole blood. CDR1 DFQATT and CDR2 SNEGSKA come from the germline V gene (reference sequence). The length of the CDR3 is 12 residues.

This clonotype originated in a human donor with ulcerative colitis or Crohn's disease, or a healthy co-twin of an affected twin (not recorded which). What was sequenced was blood. The gene calls are TRBV20-1 and TRBJ2-3; TCRdb's D gene call, TRBD2, goes unchecked for lack of DNA. CDR3 sequence: CSAAGQTDTQYF.